These 30 T cell receptor beta chains were all obtained from the same sample, sequenced in a study of T cells after posttransplantation cyclophosphamide. The method was immunoSEQ multiplex PCR; TCRdb's version includes in-frame clones alone and lacks a portion of them. This table holds 15,000 to 20,000 clones, about 68% found once. A marrow graft followed busulfan-fludarabine conditioning, with cyclophosphamide on days +3 and +4. The material was PBMCs, obtained after an allogeneic stem cell transplant with post-transplant cyclophosphamide. These receptors came from a male patient younger than 45 who received an allogeneic stem cell transplant from a related donor, was CMV-positive, and had acute GVHD only. Part of the T cells may come from the graft donor.

The V and J genes are TRBV7-8 and TRBJ2-7; no clear D. The CDR3 is made up of 14 amino acids. Germline loops: CDR1 SGHVS, CDR2 FQNEAQ. The germline V and J ends were trimmed by 5 bases and 3 bases, with 14 bases remaining between them. CDR3 DNA: TGTGCCAGCAGCCGCGAAGGAGAATACTACGAGCAGTACTTC. This gives the protein CASSREGEYYEQYF. The whole variable domain, remainder taken from reference TRBV7-8 and TRBJ2-7, is GAGVSQSPRYKVAKRGQDVALRCDPISGHVSLFWYQQALGQGPEFLTYFQNEAQLDKSGLPSDRFFAERPEGSVSTLKIQRTQQEDSAVYLCASSREGEYYEQYFGPGTRLTVT.

The rearrangement uses TRBV18 and TRBJ1-1; D remains unclear. Germline CDR1 KGHSH, CDR2 LQKENI. The V gene lost 3 bases and the J gene lost 1 base, with 12 bases spanning the gap. The CDR3 loop spans 15 amino acids. CDR3 amino acids: CASSPRGHRNTEAFF. DNA of the CDR3: TGTGCCAGCTCACCGCGAGGGCACCGGAACACTGAAGCTTTCTTT.

This clone showed up just a few times. The CDR3 reads CASSELGRGTDPGQFF. As DNA, the CDR3 is TGTGCCAGCAGTGAGCTCGGGCGGGGGACCGATCCTGGGCAGTTCTTC. The genes are TRBV6-1 and TRBJ2-1; TRBD2 agrees at 7 bases. Germline CDR1 and CDR2: MNHNS and SASEGT. This CDR3 is built from 16 residues. J gave up 12 bases and V 3 bases, and 17 bases lay outside the gene matches.

The genes are TRBV2 and TRBJ2-2; TRBD2 is a possible D gene (5 bases). Trimming left V 5 bases short and J 6 bases short, with 7 bases between. Germline loops: CDR1 SNHLY, CDR2 FYNNEI. The length of the CDR3 is 12 residues. The CDR3 sequence: CASSRGPGELFF. CDR3 in DNA: TGTGCCAGCAGTCGAGGGCCCGGGGAGCTGTTTTTT.

CDR3 loop: CASRDREDTEAFF. CDR3 bases: TGTGCCAGCAGGGACAGGGAGGACACTGAAGCTTTCTTT. V gene TRBV6-1 combines with J gene TRBJ1-1; 8 bases are shared with TRBD1. Trimming cost V 6 bases and J 3 bases; bases outside gene matches: 3. The CDR3 has 13 residues. Germline V gene data show CDR1 as MNHNS and CDR2 as SASEGT.

This clone was counted at least ten times. The V gene is TRBV28, the J gene TRBJ1-6; 8 nucleotides align to TRBD1. CDR1 and CDR2 (germline): MDHEN, SYDVKM. V lost 2 bases and J lost 10; bases outside the gene matches: 10. CDR3 length equals 16 residues. The DNA for the CDR3 is TGTGCCAGCAGTTTAGCAGGGGGCACGAATCGGTCACCCCTCCACTTT. Its translation is CASSLAGGTNRSPLHF.

The chain uses TRBV5-4 and TRBJ2-5; no clear D. This CDR3 is 13 amino acids long. The germline gives CDR1 SGHNT, CDR2 YYREEE (reference sequence). The V gene lost 4 bases and the J gene lost 2 bases, with 9 bases spanning the gap. The CDR3 sequence: CASSLTPQETQYF. In nucleotides, the CDR3 is TGTGCCAGCAGCCTGACACCTCAAGAGACCCAGTACTTC.

This clone was picked up one time. The chain has TRBV5-1 and TRBJ2-3, with D hard to call. The CDR3 is made up of 12 amino acids. With 4 bases removed from V and 5 bases from J, the gap between germline ends came to 8 bases. Germline V lookup: CDR1 SGHRS, CDR2 YFSETQ. CDR3 protein: CASSPEQDTQYF. The CDR3 DNA reads as TGCGCCAGCAGCCCTGAACAAGATACGCAGTATTTT. Together with reference TRBV5-1 and TRBJ2-3, the CDR3 gives the full variable domain: KAGVTQTPRYLIKTRGQQVTLSCSPISGHRSVSWYQQTPGQGLQFLFEYFSETQRNKGNFPGRFSGRQFSNSRSEMNVSTLELGDSALYLCASSPEQDTQYFGPGTRLTVL.

The count of this clone is one. CDR3 sequence (DNA): TGTGCCAGCAGCGCCGGACAGGGGGGTTATCAGCCCCAGCATTTT. This sequence encodes CASSAGQGGYQPQHF. The chain employs TRBV9 and TRBJ1-5; TRBD1 matches 10 bases. The germline CDR1 and CDR2 sequences are SGDLS and YYNGEE. V gave up 3 bases and J gave up 5 bases; unmatched junction bases: 5. The length of the CDR3 is 15 residues.

The V call is TRBV4-1, the J call TRBJ2-1, with TRBD1 matching 9 bases. Germline values: CDR1 MGHRA, CDR2 YSYEKL. CDR3 size: 17 residues. The ends lost 3 bases at V and 4 bases at J; junction bases unmatched: 10. CDR3 in amino acids: CASSHGTGRRSYNEQFF. The CDR3 DNA reads as TGCGCCAGCAGCCATGGGACAGGGCGAAGGAGTTACAATGAGCAGTTCTTC.

The gene calls are TRBV2 and TRBJ1-6, with a tentative D call TRBD1 (5 bases). CDR3 size: 13 residues. CDR1 and CDR2 from the germline V gene are SNHLY and FYNNEI. V lost 4 bases to trimming and J lost 9 bases, with 10 bases between them. CDR3 loop: CASSGQGSSPLHF. The CDR3 DNA is TGTGCCAGCAGTGGGCAGGGTTCTTCACCCCTCCACTTT.

The V call is TRBV7-2, the J call TRBJ1-1, with 7 bases that match TRBD1. This CDR3 region has 13 residues. V was clipped by 3 bases and J by 4 bases; unmatched bases: 2. The germline CDR1 and CDR2 sequences are SGHTA and FQGNSA. The CDR3 reads CASSFQGGTEAFF. Written as DNA, the CDR3 is TGTGCCAGCAGCTTCCAGGGGGGCACTGAAGCTTTCTTT.

The rearrangement uses TRBV7-6 and TRBJ2-2; D possibly corresponds to TRBD1 (5 bases). Between the trimmed V and J ends, which lost 9 bases and 3 bases, there was a span of 14 bases. CDR3 size: 14 residues. Germline V lookup: CDR1 SGHVS, CDR2 FNYEAQ. CDR3 residues: CASRQGADTGELFF. The CDR3 nucleotides are TGTGCCAGTAGACAAGGGGCCGACACCGGGGAGCTGTTTTTT.

About this clone itself: This is likely an artifact of a read error, given a far larger clone one base away. Distinct nucleotide sequences in the sample also encode this CDR3. J is TRBJ1-6 and V is TRBV5-4; D is uncertain. Per germline, CDR1 SGHNT and CDR2 YYREEE (reference sequence). This CDR3 is built from 14 residues. With 4 bases removed from V and 4 bases from J, the gap between germline ends came to 9 bases. The chain's CDR3 is CASSHLTYNSPLHF. The CDR3 nucleotides are TGTGCCAGCAGCCATTTGACTTATAATTCACCCCTCCACTTT. Variable domain in full (rest from reference TRBV5-4 and TRBJ1-6): ETGVTQSPTHLIKTRGQQVTLRCSSQSGHNTVSWYQQALGQGPQFIFQYYREEENGRGNFPPRFSGLQFPNYSSELNVNALELDDSALYLCASSHLTYNSPLHFGNGTRLTVT.

Ten or more counts support this clone. V gene TRBV5-5 combines with J gene TRBJ2-2; a possible D gene is TRBD1 (6 bases). From germline, CDR1 is SGHKS and CDR2 YYEKEE (reference sequence). The CDR3 totals 16 residues. V gave up 0 bases and J gave up 3 bases, with 12 bases separating them. This CDR3 is CASSLGMGADTGELFF. In DNA, the CDR3 is TGTGCCAGCAGCTTGGGTATGGGGGCCGACACCGGGGAGCTGTTTTTT.

The chain couples TRBV2 to TRBJ1-5, with TRBD1 matching over 8 bases. With V trimmed by 6 bases and J by 3 bases, 4 bases remained unmatched. This CDR3 is 14 amino acids long. Germline V CDR1 and CDR2: SNHLY, FYNNEI. Here the CDR3 DNA reads TGTGCCAGCAGGAAGGACAGGGACAATCAGCCCCAGCATTTT. It translates to CASRKDRDNQPQHF.

The chain recombines TRBV5-5 with TRBJ1-5; D unresolved. The germline V gene encodes CDR1 SGHKS and CDR2 YYEKEE (reference sequence). Trimming stripped 4 bases from V and 5 bases from J, with 10 bases between. The CDR3 covers 13 residues. CDR3 bases: TGTGCCAGCAGCCCGTGGCAGGATCAGCCCCAGCATTTT. Translated: CASSPWQDQPQHF.

This chain connects TRBV7-9 to TRBJ2-5, with TRBD1 identical over 7 bases. From germline, CDR1 is SEHNR and CDR2 FQNEAQ (reference sequence). The CDR3 spans 14 residues. V lost 5 bases and J lost 5; bases outside the gene matches: 8. The CDR3 spells CASSRAGGGETQYF. In DNA form, the CDR3 reads TGTGCCAGCAGCCGCGCAGGGGGTGGGGAGACCCAGTACTTC.

This clone has a single count. This chain joins TRBV4-1 and TRBJ1-2; TRBD1 aligns across 8 bases. After removal of 5 bases from V and 1 base from J, the junction contained 6 bases not matched to a gene. Germline V gene lookup returns CDR1 MGHRA and CDR2 YSYEKL. The CDR3 runs to 15 residues. In DNA, the CDR3 is TGCGCCAGCAGCGCAGGACAGGGAAATAACTATGGCTACACCTTC. Translated: CASSAGQGNNYGYTF.

This chain uses TRBV9 with TRBJ1-1; 8 nucleotides line up with TRBD1. The germline gives CDR1 SGDLS, CDR2 YYNGEE. The CDR3 has 15 residues. The V and J ends lost 3 bases and 4 bases, in that order; junction bases with no gene match: 8. Here the CDR3 DNA reads TGTGCCAGCAGCGCACCAGGACAGGGACGCACTGAAGCTTTCTTT. Translation gives CASSAPGQGRTEAFF.

This clone appeared a few times. The chain is built from TRBV2 and TRBJ2-3; a weak D match, TRBD1 (5 bases). V lost 11 bases and J lost 10, with 25 bases in between. There are 14 residues in the CDR3. CDR1 and CDR2 (germline): SNHLY, FYNNEI. The CDR3 sequence: CASRADLGKGPQYF. In nucleotides, the CDR3 is TGTGCCTCCAGGGCCGACCTAGGAAAAGGGCCGCAGTATTTT.

The chain joins TRBV6-5 to TRBJ2-3, with a possible D match to TRBD1 (6 bases). This CDR3 region has 16 residues. V was trimmed by 0 bases and J by 2 bases, leaving 12 bases between them. CDR1 and CDR2 (germline): MNHEY, SVGAGI. CDR3 in DNA: TGTGCCAGCAGTTACTCGAGAACAGGGACCACAGATACGCAGTATTTT. This codes for CASSYSRTGTTDTQYF.

This chain joins TRBV6-1 and TRBJ1-5; D remains unclear. Trimming took 3 bases from V and 5 from J, leaving 11 bases between them. The CDR3 is 14 residues long. In germline, CDR1 is MNHNS, CDR2 SASEGT. The CDR3 DNA sequence: TGTGCCAGCAGTGAGAACAGCCCACATCAGCCCCAGCATTTT. Its protein product is CASSENSPHQPQHF.

The CDR3 DNA reads as TGTGCCAGCAGCTTAAGATGGAGCTCCTATAATTCACCCCTCCACTTT. As protein: CASSLRWSSYNSPLHF. The chain carries TRBV7-2 and TRBJ1-6; D gene unclear. V lost 2 bases, J lost 0 bases, and 8 bases lay in between. The CDR3 has 16 residues. Germline V gives CDR1 SGHTA, CDR2 FQGNSA.

V is TRBV6-6 and J is TRBJ1-6; D might be TRBD1 (5 bases). Germline values: CDR1 MNHNY, CDR2 SVGAGI (reference sequence). CDR3 length equals 14 residues. V was clipped by 2 bases and J by 10 bases, with 12 bases between them. For the CDR3, the DNA is TGTGCCAGCAGTTACGAACAGGCGCTCTCACCCCTCCACTTT. It is translated as CASSYEQALSPLHF.

The chain joins TRBV7-3 to TRBJ1-2; D gene ambiguous. Per germline, CDR1 SGHTA and CDR2 FQGTGA. The CDR3 runs to 12 residues. Trimming pared 5 bases from V and 8 bases from J, leaving 12 bases between. The DNA for the CDR3 is TGTGCCAGCAGCCCAGATAAGTGGGGCTACACCTTC. This codes for CASSPDKWGYTF.

This clone was recorded only once. V usage is TRBV19 and J usage is TRBJ1-2, with D perhaps TRBD1 (5 bases). In germline, CDR1 is LNHDA, CDR2 SQIVND (reference sequence). V was trimmed by 5 bases and J by 5 bases, leaving 21 bases between them. The CDR3 length is 16 residues. This chain's CDR3 is CASSPHPTEIRYGYTF. The CDR3 region has the DNA TGTGCCAGTAGTCCGCATCCGACAGAGATCCGTTATGGCTACACCTTC.

The J gene is TRBJ1-4, the V gene TRBV4-2; D uncertain. V was pared by 0 bases and J by 2 bases, with 7 bases between. This CDR3 contains 15 residues. The V gene's germline CDR1 is LGHNA and CDR2 YNFKEQ. DNA for the CDR3: TGTGCCAGCAGCCAAGATAGGGAGACTAATGAAAAACTGTTTTTT. This sequence encodes CASSQDRETNEKLFF.

The rearrangement uses TRBV11-2 and TRBJ1-4, with 7 positions matching TRBD1. V dropped 1 base and J dropped 3; count of bases not matched to a gene: 2. This CDR3 has 15 residues. In germline, CDR1 is SGHAT, CDR2 FQNNGV. The CDR3, as DNA: TGTGCCAGCAGCTTAGCTGGGACAGCTAATGAAAAACTGTTTTTT. Protein: CASSLAGTANEKLFF.

The chain joins TRBV29-1 to TRBJ1-5; 8 nucleotides line up with TRBD1. The germline V gene encodes CDR1 SQVTM and CDR2 ANQGSEA. Unmatched junction bases numbered 6, after V lost 7 bases and J lost 4 bases. The CDR3 spans 13 residues. The chain's CDR3 is CSAGTGENQPQHF. The CDR3 nucleotides read TGCAGCGCTGGGACAGGCGAGAATCAGCCCCAGCATTTT.